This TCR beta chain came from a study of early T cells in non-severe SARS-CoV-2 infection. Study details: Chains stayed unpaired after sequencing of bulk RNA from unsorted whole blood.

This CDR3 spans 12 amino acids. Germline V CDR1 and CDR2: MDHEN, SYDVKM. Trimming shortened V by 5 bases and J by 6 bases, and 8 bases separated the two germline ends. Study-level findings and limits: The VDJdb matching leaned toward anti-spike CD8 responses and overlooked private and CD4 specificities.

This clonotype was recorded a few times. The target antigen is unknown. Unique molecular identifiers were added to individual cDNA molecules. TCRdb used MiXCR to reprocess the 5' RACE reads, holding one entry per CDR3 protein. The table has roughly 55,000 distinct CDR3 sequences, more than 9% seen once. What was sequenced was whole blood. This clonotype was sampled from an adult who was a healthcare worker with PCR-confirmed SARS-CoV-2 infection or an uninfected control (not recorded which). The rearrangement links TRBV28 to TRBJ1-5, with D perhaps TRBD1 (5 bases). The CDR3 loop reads CASSSQGQPQHF. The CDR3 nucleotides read TGTGCCAGCAGTAGCCAGGGTCAGCCCCAGCATTTT. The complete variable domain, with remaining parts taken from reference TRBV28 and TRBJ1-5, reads DVKVTQSSRYLVKRTGEKVFLECVQDMDHENMFWYRQDPGLGLRLIYFSYDVKMKEKGDIPEGYSVSREKKERFSLILESASTNQTSMYLCASSSQGQPQHFGDGTRLSIL.